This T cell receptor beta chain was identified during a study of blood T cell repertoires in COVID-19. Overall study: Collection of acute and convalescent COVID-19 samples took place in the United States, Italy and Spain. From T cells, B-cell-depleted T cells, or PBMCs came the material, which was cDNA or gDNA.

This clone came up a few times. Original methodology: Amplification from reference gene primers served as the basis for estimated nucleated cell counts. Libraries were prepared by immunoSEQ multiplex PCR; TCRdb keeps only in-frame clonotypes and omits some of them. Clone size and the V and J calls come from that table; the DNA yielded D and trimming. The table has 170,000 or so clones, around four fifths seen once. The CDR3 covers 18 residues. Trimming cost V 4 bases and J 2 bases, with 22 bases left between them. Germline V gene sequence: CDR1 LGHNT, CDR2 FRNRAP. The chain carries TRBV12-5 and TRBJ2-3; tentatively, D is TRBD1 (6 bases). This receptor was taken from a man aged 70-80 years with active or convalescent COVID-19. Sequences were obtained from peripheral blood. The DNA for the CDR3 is TGTGCTAGTGGTTCACCTAAACAGGGTCCCTCCTTCACAGATACGCAGTATTTT. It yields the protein CASGSPKQGPSFTDTQYF.